One and the same sample provided the 12 T cell receptor beta chains below, sequenced in a study of human T cells and chemical hapten exposure (dated by TCRdb to the early 2020s). The label giving this sample's time point can be read as: patch test 3, about 24 weeks after DPC sensitization. Explained via the paper, the treatment or condition label denotes: therapeutic diphenylcyclopropenone sensitization with weekly scalp DPC. Library preparation was by RACE. Sequencing used a NextSeq 500. In-frame beta chains were kept once TCRdb had trimmed the public reads at Q25 with fastp and called clones with MiXCR. For every CDR3 protein sequence, its rows merge into one entry that carries the most common genes and DNA. A total of roughly 200,000 distinct CDR3 sequences appear in this sample, more than 20% of them only once. Together, the top ten hold under 2.5% of the sample. This specimen consisted of whole blood, obtained in connection with sensitization to the hapten diphenylcyclopropenone (DPC). The origin of the receptors is a middle-aged woman with alopecia areata. Some clones in this sample may be carry-over from other donors' samples.

This chain connects TRBV4-2 to TRBJ1-2; D unclear. Germline values: CDR1 LGHNA, CDR2 YNFKEQ. Trimming removed 0 bases at V and 3 bases at J, with 11 bases between. The CDR3 loop spans 15 amino acids. The CDR3, as DNA: TGTGCCAGCAGCCAAGATCGTTCAGGCCACTATGGCTACACCTTC. Translating gives CASSQDRSGHYGYTF.

The chain links TRBV28 to TRBJ2-1, with TRBD2 matching 7 bases. CDR1 is MDHEN, CDR2 SYDVKM, per germline. The V gene end was trimmed by 7 bases and the J gene end by 6 bases; junction bases not matched to a gene: 15. CDR3 size: 16 residues. The CDR3 is CASNRLAPPSPNEQFF. The CDR3 coding sequence is TGTGCCAGCAACAGACTAGCCCCTCCGTCCCCCAATGAGCAGTTCTTC.

This clonotype was counted between two and nine times. This CDR3 is CSASRNEMDEQFF. CDR3 sequence (DNA): TGCAGTGCGTCCCGAAACGAAATGGATGAGCAGTTCTTC. This chain joins TRBV20-1 and TRBJ2-1; D is unresolved. Between the trimmed V and J ends, which lost 6 bases and 8 bases, there was a span of 17 bases. Germline loops: CDR1 DFQATT, CDR2 SNEGSKA (reference sequence). CDR3 length equals 13 residues.

The rearrangement joins TRBV7-9 to TRBJ2-1; weak D call: TRBD1 (5 bases). The germline V and J ends were trimmed by 3 bases and 7 bases, with 10 bases remaining between them. The CDR3 extends over 13 amino acids. Germline lookup yields CDR1 SEHNR and CDR2 FQNEAQ (reference sequence). DNA of the CDR3: TGTGCCAGCAGCTTGGGCAGGGATAATGAGCAGTTCTTC. Amino acid sequence: CASSLGRDNEQFF.

V gene TRBV20-1 combines with J gene TRBJ2-7; D might be TRBD1 or TRBD2, each matching 6 bases. Trimming took off 4 bases at V and 8 bases at J, with 18 bases between the two ends. The CDR3 has 13 residues. In germline, CDR1 is DFQATT, CDR2 SNEGSKA (reference sequence). CDR3 loop: CSAIFGQGRKQYF. CDR3 nucleotides: TGCAGTGCTATTTTTGGGCAGGGGAGGAAGCAGTACTTC.

This clonotype has just a few counts. CDR3: CASSHGATAQETQYF. The CDR3 coding sequence is TGTGCCAGCAGCCACGGGGCAACGGCACAAGAGACCCAGTACTTC. The chain has TRBV6-2 or TRBV6-3 and TRBJ2-5, with D tentatively TRBD1 or TRBD2 (5 bases each). The germline V gene encodes CDR1 MNHEY and CDR2 SVGEGT. Trimming pared 6 bases from V and 2 bases from J, leaving 16 bases between. This CDR3 contains 15 residues.

A few counts support this clonotype. The chain has TRBV24-1 and TRBJ2-7; D gene unclear. Trimming left V 4 bases short and J 7 bases short, with 10 bases between. Germline V CDR1 and CDR2: KGHDR, SFDVKD. The CDR3 loop spans 12 amino acids. The CDR3 reads CATSDPKDEQYF. CDR3 in DNA: TGTGCCACCAGTGACCCAAAGGATGAGCAGTACTTC.

This clonotype has a handful of counts. The rearrangement joins TRBV6-5 to TRBJ2-2; 7 bases line up with TRBD2. J lost 5 bases, V lost 2 bases, and 14 bases had no gene match. Germline loops: CDR1 MNHEY, CDR2 SVGAGI. The CDR3 is 18 amino acids. Here the CDR3 DNA reads TGTGCCAGCAGTTACCGGGCTAGCGGAGTTCGGCAGACCGGGGAGCTGTTTTTT. Its translation: CASSYRASGVRQTGELFF.

This chain joins TRBV20-1 and TRBJ2-1; TRBD2 matches 12 bases. The length of the CDR3 is 13 residues. Trimming removed 6 bases from V and 6 bases from J; junction bases left unmatched: 3. Germline V gene lookup returns CDR1 DFQATT and CDR2 SNEGSKA (reference sequence). The CDR3 protein is CSARLAGVNEQFF. In DNA form, the CDR3 reads TGCAGTGCCAGACTAGCGGGAGTCAATGAGCAGTTCTTC.

The chain combines TRBV7-2 with TRBJ2-7, with a tentative D call TRBD1 (6 bases). The germline V gene encodes CDR1 SGHTA and CDR2 FQGNSA. Trimming left V 5 bases short and J 3 bases short, with 11 bases between. The CDR3 runs 13 residues. The CDR3 coding sequence is TGTGCCAGCAGCCTTGGACAGCTCTACGAGCAGTACTTC. Translated: CASSLGQLYEQYF.

The chain carries TRBV28 and TRBJ2-5, with 8 bases lining up with TRBD2. This CDR3 is 14 amino acids long. The germline CDR1 and CDR2 sequences are MDHEN and SYDVKM. The CDR3 is CVSPAGAYGETQYF. In DNA form, the CDR3 reads TGTGTTTCACCAGCGGGAGCTTATGGGGAGACCCAGTACTTC. The full variable domain, rest sourced from reference TRBV28 and TRBJ2-5, is DVKVTQSSRYLVKRTGEKVFLECVQDMDHENMFWYRQDPGLGLRLIYFSYDVKMKEKGDIPEGYSVSREKKERFSLILESASTNQTSMYLCVSPAGAYGETQYFGPGTRLLVL.

The chain couples TRBV4-3 to TRBJ1-4; no reliable D call. There are 15 residues in the CDR3. Germline V gene lookup returns CDR1 LGHNA and CDR2 YSLEER. Trimming shortened V by 1 base and J by 0 bases, and 6 bases separated the two germline ends. In nucleotides, the CDR3 is TGCGCCAGCAGCCAAGTGAGGGCAACTAATGAAAAACTGTTTTTT. It translates to CASSQVRATNEKLFF.